The 26 T cell receptor beta chains listed next were all sequenced from one sample in a study of control samples from healthy donors and cancer patients. Libraries were prepared by immunoSEQ multiplex PCR; TCRdb keeps only in-frame clonotypes and omits some of them. The sample records tens of thousands of clones, about 94% being singletons. Sequenced sample: blood. Receptors were obtained from a man aged 55 to 69 in good health.

The genes are TRBV24-1 and TRBJ2-2, with 9 bases fitting TRBD2. The CDR3 has 17 amino acids. The trim removed 4 bases at V and 5 bases at J, leaving 10 bases unmatched. Germline V gene data show CDR1 as KGHDR and CDR2 as SFDVKD. The chain's CDR3 is CATSELRAGGSTGELFF. CDR3 coding DNA: TGTGCCACCAGTGAATTGAGAGCGGGAGGTAGTACCGGGGAGCTGTTTTTT.

Details on this clone: Sequence at one end of the junction differs from germline and may be a read error. The chain carries TRBV7-7 and TRBJ2-2; weak D call: TRBD2 (6 bases). CDR3 length: 18 residues. Germline CDR1 reads SSHAT; CDR2 reads FNYEAQ (reference sequence). CDR3 region: CASRTRRLARADTGELFF. As DNA, the CDR3 is TGTGCTAGCAGGACTCGGAGGCTAGCGAGGGCGGACACCGGGGAGCTGTTTTTT.

This clone was counted once. The chain links TRBV21-1 to TRBJ2-3; the table names TRBD2, a call not compared with the DNA. TRBV21-1 corresponds to a pseudogene. This CDR3 contains 19 residues. CDR3 sequence: CASSKEGLAGGSWTDTQYF. The CDR3 nucleotides read TGTGCCAGCAGCAAAGAAGGACTAGCGGGAGGGTCATGGACAGATACGCAGTATTTT.

This chain connects TRBV27 to TRBJ2-1, with D hard to call. Germline CDR1 reads MNHEY; CDR2 reads SMNVEV (reference sequence). The CDR3 is 15 amino acids. V was shortened by 10 bases and J by 8 bases, with 24 bases between the two germline ends. CDR3 sequence (DNA): TGTGCCACCGCTACTCGACGCGTTTCCGTCGATGAGCAGTTCTTC. Amino acid sequence: CATATRRVSVDEQFF.

V gene TRBV7-6 combines with J gene TRBJ1-2, with D hard to call. Between the trimmed V and J ends, which lost 6 bases and 1 base, there was a span of 18 bases. The CDR3 spans 16 residues. Germline values: CDR1 SGHVS, CDR2 FNYEAQ. The chain's CDR3 is CASSPLAASDNYGYTF. The CDR3 DNA sequence: TGTGCCAGCAGTCCTCTGGCAGCCTCGGATAACTATGGCTACACCTTC.

The CDR3 here is CASSSPTSQESFEQYF. The CDR3 bases are TGTGCCAGCAGTTCGCCGACTAGTCAGGAATCGTTCGAGCAGTACTTC. The rearrangement uses TRBV5-4 and TRBJ2-7; D is possibly TRBD2 (6 bases). This CDR3 has 16 residues. V was shortened by 5 bases and J by 6 bases, with 24 bases between the two germline ends. Germline V CDR1 and CDR2: SGHNT, YYREEE (reference sequence).

The chain uses TRBV24-1 and TRBJ1-2; 9 bases fit TRBD1. V dropped 4 bases and J dropped 4; count of bases not matched to a gene: 6. This CDR3 is built from 15 residues. From germline, CDR1 is KGHDR and CDR2 SFDVKD. DNA of the CDR3: TGTGCCACCAGTGACAATGGACAGGGGAGCTATGGCTACACCTTC. Its protein is CATSDNGQGSYGYTF.

The rearrangement links TRBV19 to TRBJ2-5, with D uncertain. V gave up 5 bases and J gave up 3 bases, with 13 bases separating them. Per germline, CDR1 LNHDA and CDR2 SQIVND (reference sequence). The CDR3 sequence is 14 residues long. Written as DNA, the CDR3 is TGTGCCAGTAGTGATCACCTGTGGGAAGAGACCCAGTACTTC. Translation gives CASSDHLWEETQYF.

The chain joins TRBV6-5 to TRBJ1-1; D might be TRBD1 (5 bases). Germline V gene lookup returns CDR1 MNHEY and CDR2 SVGAGI. The CDR3 extends over 16 amino acids. The V and J ends lost 2 bases and 3 bases respectively, with 16 bases between them. CDR3 sequence reads: CASSYTFGAGDTEAFF. DNA of the CDR3: TGTGCCAGCAGTTACACGTTCGGGGCCGGGGACACTGAAGCTTTCTTT.

This rearrangement joins TRBV15 to TRBJ2-1; D perhaps matches TRBD1 (5 bases). The CDR3 length is 15 residues. Germline V gene data show CDR1 as LNHNV and CDR2 as YYDKDF (reference sequence). Trimming removed 5 bases from V and 11 bases from J, with 22 bases in between. The CDR3 region is CATSPTAFQPLQQFF. The CDR3 nucleotides are TGTGCCACCAGCCCGACAGCCTTTCAGCCGCTCCAGCAGTTCTTC.

The V gene is TRBV5-1, the J gene TRBJ1-6; D call uncertain. V gave up 0 bases and J gave up 7 bases, with 11 bases separating them. The CDR3 is made up of 15 amino acids. Germline loops: CDR1 SGHRS, CDR2 YFSETQ. The CDR3 protein is CASSLESPSNSPLHF. In nucleotides, the CDR3 is TGCGCCAGCAGCTTGGAGAGCCCATCGAATTCACCCCTCCACTTT.

The rearrangement links TRBV20-1 to TRBJ2-3; a possible D gene is TRBD2 (5 bases). The CDR3 has 13 amino acids. V was pared by 3 bases and J by 4 bases, with 11 bases between. CDR1 is DFQATT and CDR2 is SNEGSKA in the germline V gene (reference sequence). CDR3 in amino acids: CSASSGSPDTQYF. CDR3 coding DNA: TGCAGTGCTAGTTCGGGGTCCCCAGATACGCAGTATTTT.

This clone was seen only a few times. The V call is TRBV27, the J call TRBJ2-7; D not resolved. Trimming cost V 6 bases and J 1 base, with 13 bases left between them. The CDR3 is 14 amino acids. Germline CDR1 and CDR2: MNHEY and SMNVEV (reference sequence). CDR3 sequence reads: CASRPKAKSYEQYF. In DNA, the CDR3 is TGTGCCAGCAGGCCCAAGGCTAAATCCTACGAGCAGTACTTC.

J is TRBJ2-7 and V is TRBV11-2; unclear D gene. This CDR3 is 16 amino acids long. Trimming took 5 bases from V and 2 from J, leaving 19 bases between them. Per the germline V gene, CDR1 is SGHAT and CDR2 is FQNNGV. The CDR3, as DNA: TGTGCCAGCAGCCCACACCCTTTAGGGAACCCCTACGAGCAGTACTTC. This encodes CASSPHPLGNPYEQYF.

The chain links TRBV11-2 to TRBJ1-5; D unclear. The V end lost 2 bases, the J end lost 7 bases, and 9 bases lay between the germline ends. Germline CDR1 SGHAT, CDR2 FQNNGV. The CDR3 has 13 residues. Here the CDR3 reads CASSLSQVQPQHF. The CDR3, as DNA: TGTGCCAGCAGCTTATCTCAGGTGCAGCCCCAGCATTTT.

This chain connects TRBV5-6 to TRBJ2-1, with TRBD1 identical over 9 bases. Trimming took 4 bases from V and 1 from J; bases not matched to a gene: 3. The CDR3 covers 15 residues. The germline V gene has CDR1 SGHDT and CDR2 YYEEEE. The DNA of the CDR3 is TGTGCCAGCAGCCTAGGACAGGGGTCCTACAATGAGCAGTTCTTC. Residues: CASSLGQGSYNEQFF.

This clone was seen a few times. The CDR3: CATSDTGVSYEQYF. CDR3 in DNA: TGTGCCACCAGTGATACCGGGGTCTCCTACGAGCAGTACTTC. This sequence joins TRBV24-1 and TRBJ2-7, with D possibly TRBD2 on 5 matching bases. CDR1 and CDR2 (germline): KGHDR, SFDVKD. V shed 3 bases and J shed 0 bases, with 8 bases lying between them. The CDR3 totals 14 residues.

The V and J genes are TRBV11-2 and TRBJ1-1, with D maybe TRBD1 (5 bases). Germline values: CDR1 SGHAT, CDR2 FQNNGV. V shed 4 bases and J shed 4 bases, with 16 bases lying between them. The CDR3 extends over 15 amino acids. The DNA for the CDR3 is TGTGCCAGCAGCTCGAGGGTACAGGCGGTCACTGAAGCTTTCTTT. It translates to CASSSRVQAVTEAFF.

This chain links TRBV18 with TRBJ2-7; a weak D match, TRBD1 (7 bases). The germline CDR1 and CDR2 sequences are KGHSH and LQKENI. Trimming took 6 bases from V and 1 from J, leaving 16 bases between them. This CDR3 contains 15 residues. DNA for the CDR3: TGTGCCAGCTCGACAAGACAGGGAGGATCCTACGAGCAGTACTTC. Residues: CASSTRQGGSYEQYF.

This chain joins TRBV9 and TRBJ1-3, with D perhaps TRBD1 (6 bases). V was cut by 3 bases and J by 3 bases, with 13 bases left in between. Germline V CDR1 and CDR2: SGDLS, YYNGEE. This CDR3 region has 15 residues. The CDR3 spells CASSGLQGLGNTIYF. Written as DNA, the CDR3 is TGTGCCAGCAGCGGTTTACAGGGTCTTGGAAACACCATATATTTT.

The chain is built from TRBV11-3 and TRBJ2-7; D is ambiguous. The CDR3 spans 11 residues. Germline lookup yields CDR1 SGHNT and CDR2 YENEEA. V shed 6 bases and J shed 2 bases, with 5 bases lying between them. Here the CDR3 reads CASSLAYEQYF. The CDR3 coding sequence is TGTGCCAGCAGTTTGGCCTACGAGCAGTACTTC.

The chain joins TRBV4-2 to TRBJ2-2; no firm D call. The CDR3 runs to 13 residues. The germline V gene has CDR1 LGHNA and CDR2 YNFKEQ. Trimming took off 3 bases at V and 9 bases at J, with 11 bases between the two ends. The CDR3 spells CASSQNSRRELFF. For the CDR3, the DNA is TGTGCCAGCAGCCAGAACAGTCGGCGGGAGCTGTTTTTT.

The rearrangement uses TRBV14 and TRBJ1-1; D is possibly TRBD1 (6 bases). Germline V lookup: CDR1 SGHDN, CDR2 FVKESK. V was pared by 4 bases and J by 7 bases, with 16 bases between. This CDR3 has 14 amino acids. This chain's CDR3 is CASSPKPQGSEAFF. In DNA, the CDR3 is TGTGCCAGCAGCCCTAAACCTCAGGGGAGTGAAGCTTTCTTT.

This clone appeared a few times. The gene calls are TRBV7-9 and TRBJ1-2; D gene ambiguous. Per germline, CDR1 SEHNR and CDR2 FQNEAQ (reference sequence). V was trimmed by 5 bases and J by 2 bases, leaving 18 bases between them. This CDR3 is 16 amino acids long. CDR3 amino acids: CASSPPGAANNYGYTF. The CDR3 DNA follows: TGTGCCAGCAGCCCCCCCGGTGCCGCAAACAACTATGGCTACACCTTC.

The chain is built from TRBV18 and TRBJ2-3, with D possibly being TRBD1 or TRBD2 (5 bases each). The germline gives CDR1 KGHSH, CDR2 LQKENI. The CDR3 spans 14 residues. With 9 bases removed from V and 1 base from J, the gap between germline ends came to 14 bases. The CDR3 loop reads CASHRDGGTDTQYF. The CDR3, as DNA: TGTGCCAGTCACCGGGACGGAGGCACAGATACGCAGTATTTT.

The chain is built from TRBV7-9 and TRBJ2-5; D call uncertain. Germline V gene lookup returns CDR1 SEHNR and CDR2 FQNEAQ (reference sequence). Trimming shortened V by 5 bases and J by 2 bases, and 12 bases separated the two germline ends. CDR3 size: 14 residues. CDR3 in DNA: TGTGCCAGCAGCCCCCCGGTGGGGCAAGAGACCCAGTACTTC. Amino acid sequence: CASSPPVGQETQYF.